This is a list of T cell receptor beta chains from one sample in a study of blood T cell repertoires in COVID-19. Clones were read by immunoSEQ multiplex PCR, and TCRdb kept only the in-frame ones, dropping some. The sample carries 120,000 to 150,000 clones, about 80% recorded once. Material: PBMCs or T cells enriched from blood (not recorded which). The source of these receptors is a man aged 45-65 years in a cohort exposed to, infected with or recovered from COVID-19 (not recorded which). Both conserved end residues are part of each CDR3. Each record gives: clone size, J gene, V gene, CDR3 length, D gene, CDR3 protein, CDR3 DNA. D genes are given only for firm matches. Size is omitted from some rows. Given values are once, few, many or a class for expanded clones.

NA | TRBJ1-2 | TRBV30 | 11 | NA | CAWSRDYGYTF | TGTGCCTGGAGTAGAGACTATGGCTACACCTTC
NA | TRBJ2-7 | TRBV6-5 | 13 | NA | CASRGATSYEQYF | TGTGCCAGCAGGGGAGCGACCTCCTACGAGCAGTACTTC
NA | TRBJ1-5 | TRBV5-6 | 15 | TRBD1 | CASSFGGQGAQPQHF | TGTGCCAGCAGCTTCGGGGGACAGGGGGCTCAGCCCCAGCATTTT
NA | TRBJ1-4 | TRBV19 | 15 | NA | CASSIVALGGEKLFF | TGTGCCAGTAGTATAGTAGCCCTTGGAGGTGAAAAACTGTTTTTT
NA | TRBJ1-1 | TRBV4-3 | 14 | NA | CASSQETVNTEAFF | TGCGCCAGCAGCCAGGAGACTGTGAACACTGAAGCTTTCTTT
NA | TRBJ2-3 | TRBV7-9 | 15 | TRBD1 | CASSLLTGGTDTQYF | TGTGCCAGCAGCTTATTGACAGGGGGTACAGATACGCAGTATTTT
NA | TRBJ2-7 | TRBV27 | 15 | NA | CASSSSLLTAYEQYF | TGTGCCAGCAGTTCCTCACTGTTAACCGCCTACGAGCAGTACTTC
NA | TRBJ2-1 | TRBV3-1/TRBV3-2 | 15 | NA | CASSRLRLVNNEQFF | TGTGCCAGCAGCCGGCTAAGACTAGTAAACAATGAGCAGTTCTTC
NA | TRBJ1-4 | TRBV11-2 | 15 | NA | CASSSPGATNEKLFF | TGTGCCAGCAGCTCACCGGGTGCAACTAATGAAAAACTGTTTTTT
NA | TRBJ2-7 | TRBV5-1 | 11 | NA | CASTQGYEQYF | TGCGCCAGCACTCAGGGCTACGAGCAGTACTTC
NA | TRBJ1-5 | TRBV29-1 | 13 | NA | CSVGEGRNQPQHF | TGCAGCGTTGGTGAGGGTCGCAATCAGCCCCAGCATTTT
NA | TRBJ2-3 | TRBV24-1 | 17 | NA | CATSDFLASAGTDTQYF | TGTGCCACCAGTGATTTCCTAGCCTCGGCCGGCACAGATACGCAGTATTTT
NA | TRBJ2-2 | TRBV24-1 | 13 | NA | CATSDSPRGELFF | TGTGCCACCAGTGATAGCCCCCGCGGGGAGCTGTTTTTT
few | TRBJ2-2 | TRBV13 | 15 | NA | CASSLGLAGTGELFF | TGTGCCAGCAGCTTAGGCTTGGCGGGCACCGGGGAGCTGTTTTTT
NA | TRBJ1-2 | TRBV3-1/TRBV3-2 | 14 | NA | CASSQQGVNYGYTF | TGTGCCAGCAGCCAACAGGGTGTCAACTATGGCTACACCTTC
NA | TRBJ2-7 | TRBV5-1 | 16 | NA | CASSLDRGAPSYEQYF | TGCGCCAGCAGCTTGGACCGCGGGGCCCCCTCCTACGAGCAGTACTTC
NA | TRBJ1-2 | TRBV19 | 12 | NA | CASRGTGTLYTF | TGTGCCAGTAGAGGTACCGGGACTCTCTACACCTTC
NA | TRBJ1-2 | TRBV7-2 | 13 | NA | CASSSVGGYGYTF | TGTGCCAGCAGCTCCGTCGGGGGTTATGGCTACACCTTC
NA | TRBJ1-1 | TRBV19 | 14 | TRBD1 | CASSRQGSSLEAFF | TGTGCCAGTAGCCGACAGGGGTCAAGCCTTGAAGCTTTCTTT
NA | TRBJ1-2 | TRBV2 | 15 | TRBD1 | CASTTRDRVSNGYTF | TGTGCCAGCACTACTCGGGACAGGGTTTCAAATGGCTACACCTTC
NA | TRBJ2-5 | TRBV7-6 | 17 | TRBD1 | CASSPIVGQGRLETQYF | TGTGCCAGCAGCCCAATCGTGGGACAGGGGAGACTAGAGACCCAGTACTTC
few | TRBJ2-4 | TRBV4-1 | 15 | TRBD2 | CASSQDPAGANIQYF | TGCGCCAGCAGCCAAGATCCCGCGGGAGCAAACATTCAGTACTTC
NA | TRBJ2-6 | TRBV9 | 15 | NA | CASSLQGTGANVLTF | TGTGCCAGCAGCCTACAGGGTACCGGGGCCAACGTCCTGACTTTC
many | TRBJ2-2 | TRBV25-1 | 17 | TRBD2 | CASGTSGLAYYTGELFF | TGTGCCAGCGGTACGTCGGGACTAGCTTATTACACCGGGGAGCTGTTTTTT
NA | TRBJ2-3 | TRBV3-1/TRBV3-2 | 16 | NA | CASSSRSGGLADTQYF | TGTGCCAGCAGCTCCCGATCGGGGGGCCTGGCAGATACGCAGTATTTT
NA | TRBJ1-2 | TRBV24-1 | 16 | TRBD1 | CATSDLDGWDSYGYTF | TGTGCCACCAGTGATCTCGACGGATGGGACAGCTATGGCTACACCTTC
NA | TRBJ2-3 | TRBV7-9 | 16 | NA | CASSRLEAGSTDTQYF | TGTGCCAGCAGTCGCCTTGAGGCGGGGAGCACAGATACGCAGTATTTT
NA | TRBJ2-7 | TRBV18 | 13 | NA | CASSPEQDREQYF | TGTGCCAGCTCACCCGAACAGGACCGCGAGCAGTACTTC
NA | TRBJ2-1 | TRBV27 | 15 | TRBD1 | CASSPRTGYYNEQFF | TGTGCCAGCAGTCCGCGGACAGGGTACTACAATGAGCAGTTCTTC
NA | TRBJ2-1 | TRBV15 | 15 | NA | CATSEGGTIYNEQFF | TGTGCCACCTCAGAGGGGGGGACGATTTACAATGAGCAGTTCTTC
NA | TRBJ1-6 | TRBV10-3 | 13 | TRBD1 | CAITDRVDSPLHF | TGTGCCATCACGGACAGGGTGGATTCACCCCTCCACTTT
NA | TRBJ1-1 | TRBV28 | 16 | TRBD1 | CASSLGDRGQNTEAFF | TGTGCCAGCAGTTTGGGGGACAGGGGGCAGAACACTGAAGCTTTCTTT
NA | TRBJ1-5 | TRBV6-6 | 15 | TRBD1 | CASSYTGGDNQPQHF | TGTGCCAGCAGTTACACAGGGGGCGACAATCAGCCCCAGCATTTT
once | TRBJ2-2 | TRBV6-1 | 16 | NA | CASSEMRVLDTGELFF | TGTGCCAGCAGTGAAATGAGGGTCCTAGACACCGGGGAGCTGTTTTTT
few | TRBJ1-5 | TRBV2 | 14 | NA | CASSLQGRGQPQHF | TGTGCCAGCAGCCTACAGGGACGGGGACAGCCCCAGCATTTT
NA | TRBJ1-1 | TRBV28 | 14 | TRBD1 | CASNKQGANTEAFF | TGTGCCAGCAATAAACAGGGGGCGAACACTGAAGCTTTCTTT
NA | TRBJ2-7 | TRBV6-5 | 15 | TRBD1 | CASTQAGTGSYEQYF | TGTGCCAGCACCCAAGCCGGGACAGGGTCCTACGAGCAGTACTTC
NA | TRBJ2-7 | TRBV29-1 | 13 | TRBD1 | CSAQTGWVDEQYF | TGCAGCGCTCAGACAGGGTGGGTCGACGAGCAGTACTTC
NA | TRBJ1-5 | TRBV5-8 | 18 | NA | CASSMEGVLGSSNQPQHF | TGTGCCAGCAGTATGGAGGGCGTACTGGGATCAAGCAATCAGCCCCAGCATTTT
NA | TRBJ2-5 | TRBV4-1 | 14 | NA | CASINGRGGETQYF | TGCGCCAGCATAAACGGCAGGGGTGGAGAGACCCAGTACTTC
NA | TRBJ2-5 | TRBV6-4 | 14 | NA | CASSDSTVQETQYF | TGTGCCAGCAGTGACTCGACAGTTCAAGAGACCCAGTACTTC
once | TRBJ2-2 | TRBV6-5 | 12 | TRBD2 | CASRAGAGELFF | TGTGCCAGCAGGGCGGGAGCCGGGGAGCTGTTTTTT
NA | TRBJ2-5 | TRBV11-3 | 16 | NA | CASSLGGGNSQETQYF | TGTGCCAGCAGCTTAGGGGGAGGCAACTCCCAAGAGACCCAGTACTTC
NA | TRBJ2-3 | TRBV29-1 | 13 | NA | CSVEYDYTDTQYF | TGCAGCGTTGAATATGACTACACAGATACGCAGTATTTT
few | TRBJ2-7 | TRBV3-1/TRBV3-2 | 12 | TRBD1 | CASSPTGFEQYF | TGTGCCAGCAGCCCGACAGGGTTCGAGCAGTACTTC
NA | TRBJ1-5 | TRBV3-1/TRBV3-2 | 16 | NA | CASNPIQGEINQPQHF | TGTGCCAGCAACCCTATACAGGGAGAAATTAATCAGCCCCAGCATTTT
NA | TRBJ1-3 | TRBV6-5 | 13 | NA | CASSYTRGNTIYF | TGTGCCAGCAGTTATACGAGAGGAAACACCATATATTTT
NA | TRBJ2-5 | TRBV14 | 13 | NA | CASSHLQGETQYF | TGTGCCAGCAGCCATCTCCAGGGGGAGACCCAGTACTTC
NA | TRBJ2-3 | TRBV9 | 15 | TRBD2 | CASSRFSGSADTQYF | TGTGCCAGCAGCAGATTTAGCGGGAGCGCAGATACGCAGTATTTT
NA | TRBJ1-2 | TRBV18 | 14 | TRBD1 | CASSLGTGNYGYTF | TGTGCCAGCTCACTCGGGACAGGAAATTATGGCTACACCTTC